This TCR beta chain is from a study of blood T cell repertoires in COVID-19. Overall study: T cells, B-cell-depleted T cells, or PBMCs provided the cDNA or gDNA that served as material.

Enrolled during active infection, Seattle patients were then followed longitudinally. Original data processing: Estimates of nucleated cell counts were drawn from the amplification of reference gene primers. Using immunoSEQ multiplex PCR, the repertoire was profiled, and TCRdb retains in-frame clones only, with some absent. V, J and clone size were drawn from that table, and D and trimming were deduced from the DNA. The sample has about 82,000 clones, 75% to 85% seen once. The source is a man aged 55 to 70 with COVID-19, enrolled during active disease. Input material: peripheral blood.

The CDR3 here is CASSLDGLAKNIQYF. The CDR3, as DNA: TGTGCCAGCAGCTTGGACGGACTAGCCAAAAACATTCAGTACTTC. The chain carries TRBV5-6 and TRBJ2-4; D is perhaps TRBD2 (5 bases). Trimming took off 0 bases at V and 0 bases at J, with 7 bases between the two ends. Germline V lookup: CDR1 SGHDT, CDR2 YYEEEE. CDR3 size: 15 residues. Full variable domain (remainder filled in from reference TRBV5-6 and TRBJ2-4): DAGVTQSPTHLIKTRGQQVTLRCSPKSGHDTVSWYQQALGQGPQFIFQYYEEEERQRGNFPDRFSGHQFPNYSSELNVNALLLGDSALYLCASSLDGLAKNIQYFGAGTRLSVL.